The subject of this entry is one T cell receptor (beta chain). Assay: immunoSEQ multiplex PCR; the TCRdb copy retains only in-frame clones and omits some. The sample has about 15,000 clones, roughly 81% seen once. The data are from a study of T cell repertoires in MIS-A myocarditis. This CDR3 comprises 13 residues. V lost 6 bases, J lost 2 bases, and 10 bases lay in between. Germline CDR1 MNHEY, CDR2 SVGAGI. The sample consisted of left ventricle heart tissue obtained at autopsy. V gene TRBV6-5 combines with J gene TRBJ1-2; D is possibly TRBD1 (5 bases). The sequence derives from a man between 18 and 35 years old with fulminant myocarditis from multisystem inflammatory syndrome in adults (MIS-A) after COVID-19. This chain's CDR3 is CASRRDRNYGYTF. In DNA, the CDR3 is TGTGCCAGCAGACGGGACCGAAACTATGGCTACACCTTC.